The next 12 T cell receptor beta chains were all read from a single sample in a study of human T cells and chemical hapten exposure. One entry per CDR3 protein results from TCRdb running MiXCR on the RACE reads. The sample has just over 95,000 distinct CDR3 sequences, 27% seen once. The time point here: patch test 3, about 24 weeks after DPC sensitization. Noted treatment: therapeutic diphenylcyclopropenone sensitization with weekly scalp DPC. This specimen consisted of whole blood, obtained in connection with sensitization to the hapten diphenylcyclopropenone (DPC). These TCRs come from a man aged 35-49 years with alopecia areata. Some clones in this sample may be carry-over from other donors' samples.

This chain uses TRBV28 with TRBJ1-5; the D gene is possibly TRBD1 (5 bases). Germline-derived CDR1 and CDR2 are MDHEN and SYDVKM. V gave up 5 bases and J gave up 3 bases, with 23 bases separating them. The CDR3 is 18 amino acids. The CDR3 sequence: CASSQYSGRARPNQPQHF. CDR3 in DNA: TGTGCCAGCAGTCAATACTCGGGCAGGGCAAGACCCAATCAGCCCCAGCATTTT.

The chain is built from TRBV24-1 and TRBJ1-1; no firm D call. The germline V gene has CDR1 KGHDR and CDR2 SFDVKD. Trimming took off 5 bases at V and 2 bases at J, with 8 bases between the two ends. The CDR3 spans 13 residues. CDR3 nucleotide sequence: TGTGCCACCAGTGGACGATCAAACACTGAAGCTTTCTTT. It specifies CATSGRSNTEAFF.

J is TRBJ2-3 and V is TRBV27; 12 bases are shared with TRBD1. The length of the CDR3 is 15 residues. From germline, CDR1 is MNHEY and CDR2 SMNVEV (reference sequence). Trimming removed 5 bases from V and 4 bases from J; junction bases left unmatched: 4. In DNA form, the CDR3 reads TGTGCCAGCAGTGGACGGGACAGGGGGCCAGATACGCAGTATTTT. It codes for CASSGRDRGPDTQYF.

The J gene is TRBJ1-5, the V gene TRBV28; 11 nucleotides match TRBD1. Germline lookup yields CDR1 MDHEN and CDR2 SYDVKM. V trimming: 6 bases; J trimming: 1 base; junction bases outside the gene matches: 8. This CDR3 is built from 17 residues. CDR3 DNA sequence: TGTGCCAGCAGATCCGGGACAGGGGGGATAAGCAATCAGCCCCAGCATTTT. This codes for CASRSGTGGISNQPQHF.

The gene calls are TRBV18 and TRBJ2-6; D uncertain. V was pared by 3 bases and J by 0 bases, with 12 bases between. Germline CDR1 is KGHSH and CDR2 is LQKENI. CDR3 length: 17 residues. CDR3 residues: CASSPFGPGSGANVLTF. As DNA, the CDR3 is TGTGCCAGCTCACCCTTTGGACCCGGCTCTGGGGCCAACGTCCTGACTTTC.

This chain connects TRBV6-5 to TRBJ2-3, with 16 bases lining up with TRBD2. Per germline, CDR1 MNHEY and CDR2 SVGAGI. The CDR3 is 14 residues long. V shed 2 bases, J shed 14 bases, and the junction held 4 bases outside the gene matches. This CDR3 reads CASSYLGTSGGVYF. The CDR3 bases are TGTGCCAGCAGTTACCTCGGGACTAGCGGGGGGGTGTATTTT.

This chain's CDR3 is CASSFGGAMNEQFF. CDR3 nucleotide sequence: TGTGCCAGCAGTTTCGGGGGAGCAATGAATGAGCAGTTCTTC. This chain connects TRBV12-3 or TRBV12-4 to TRBJ2-1, with D maybe TRBD2 (6 bases). V lost 3 bases, J lost 7 bases, and 13 bases lay in between. The CDR3 is made up of 14 amino acids.

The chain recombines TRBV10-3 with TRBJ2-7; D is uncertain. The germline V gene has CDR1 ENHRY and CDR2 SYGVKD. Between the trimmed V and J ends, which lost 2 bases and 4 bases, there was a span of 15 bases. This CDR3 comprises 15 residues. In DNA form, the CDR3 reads TGTGCCATCAGTGAGCCCAACCAAAGGCCATACGAGCAGTACTTC. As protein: CAISEPNQRPYEQYF.

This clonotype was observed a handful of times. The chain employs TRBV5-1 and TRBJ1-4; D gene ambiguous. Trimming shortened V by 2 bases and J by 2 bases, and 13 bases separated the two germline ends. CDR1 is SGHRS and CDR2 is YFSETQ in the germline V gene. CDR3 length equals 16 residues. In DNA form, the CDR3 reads TGCGCCAGCAGCTTTTCCCAGTTTCAGACTAATGAAAAACTGTTTTTT. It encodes CASSFSQFQTNEKLFF.

This CDR3 reads CAHRVGTGATEAFF. Here the CDR3 DNA reads TGTGCCCACCGAGTCGGGACAGGGGCCACTGAAGCTTTCTTT. V and J are TRBV30 and TRBJ1-1; the match to TRBD1 covers 10 bases. The CDR3 runs 14 residues. Trimming cost V 8 bases and J 4 bases; bases outside gene matches: 10. Per germline, CDR1 GTSNPN and CDR2 SVGIG (reference sequence).

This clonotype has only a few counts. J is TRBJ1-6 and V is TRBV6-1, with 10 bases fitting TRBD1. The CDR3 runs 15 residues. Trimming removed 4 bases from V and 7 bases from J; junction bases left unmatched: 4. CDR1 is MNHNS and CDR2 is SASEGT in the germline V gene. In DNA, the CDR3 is TGTGCCAGCAGTGGACGGACAGGGGGAAATTCACCCCTCCACTTT. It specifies CASSGRTGGNSPLHF.

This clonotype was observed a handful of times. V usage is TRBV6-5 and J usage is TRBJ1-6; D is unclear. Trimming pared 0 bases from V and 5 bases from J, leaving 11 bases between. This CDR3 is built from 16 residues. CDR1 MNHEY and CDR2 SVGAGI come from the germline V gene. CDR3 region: CASSYSRTANNSPLHF. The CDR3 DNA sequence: TGTGCCAGCAGTTACTCCCGGACGGCAAATAATTCACCCCTCCACTTT.